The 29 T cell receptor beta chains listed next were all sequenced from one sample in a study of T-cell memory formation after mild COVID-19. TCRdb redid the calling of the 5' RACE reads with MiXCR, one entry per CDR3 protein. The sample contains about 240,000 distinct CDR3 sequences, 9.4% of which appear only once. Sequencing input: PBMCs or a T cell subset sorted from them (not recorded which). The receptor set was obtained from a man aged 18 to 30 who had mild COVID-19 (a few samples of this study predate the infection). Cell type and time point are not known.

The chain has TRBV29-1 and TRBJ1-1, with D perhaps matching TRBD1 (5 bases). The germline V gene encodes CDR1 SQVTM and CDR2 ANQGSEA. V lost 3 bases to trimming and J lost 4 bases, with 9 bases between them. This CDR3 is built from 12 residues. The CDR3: CSVERGGTEAFF. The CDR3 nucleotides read TGCAGCGTTGAGCGGGGGGGCACTGAAGCTTTCTTT.

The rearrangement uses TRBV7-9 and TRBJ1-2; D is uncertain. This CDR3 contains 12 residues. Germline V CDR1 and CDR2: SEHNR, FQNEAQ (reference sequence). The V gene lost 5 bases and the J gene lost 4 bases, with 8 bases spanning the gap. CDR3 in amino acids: CASSAYSYGYTF. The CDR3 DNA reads TGTGCCAGCAGCGCGTACAGCTATGGCTACACCTTC.

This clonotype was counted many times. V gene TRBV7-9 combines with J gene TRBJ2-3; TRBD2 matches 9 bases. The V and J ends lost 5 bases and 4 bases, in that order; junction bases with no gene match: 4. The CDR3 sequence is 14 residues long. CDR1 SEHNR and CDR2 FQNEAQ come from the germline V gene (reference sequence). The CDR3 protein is CASSQGLAADTQYF. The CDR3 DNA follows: TGTGCCAGCAGCCAGGGACTAGCCGCAGATACGCAGTATTTT.

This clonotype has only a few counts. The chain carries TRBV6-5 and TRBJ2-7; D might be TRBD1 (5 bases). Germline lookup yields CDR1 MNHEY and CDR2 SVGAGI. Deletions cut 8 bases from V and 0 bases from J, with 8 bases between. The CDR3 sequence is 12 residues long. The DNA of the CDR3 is TGTGCCAGCCAGGGAATCTCCTACGAGCAGTACTTC. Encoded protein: CASQGISYEQYF.

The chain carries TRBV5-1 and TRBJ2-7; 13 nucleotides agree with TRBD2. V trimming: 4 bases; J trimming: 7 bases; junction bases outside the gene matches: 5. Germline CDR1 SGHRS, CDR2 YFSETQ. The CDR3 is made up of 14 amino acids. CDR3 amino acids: CASSPGLAGREQYV. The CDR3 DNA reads TGCGCCAGCAGCCCGGGACTAGCGGGGCGGGAGCAGTACGTC.

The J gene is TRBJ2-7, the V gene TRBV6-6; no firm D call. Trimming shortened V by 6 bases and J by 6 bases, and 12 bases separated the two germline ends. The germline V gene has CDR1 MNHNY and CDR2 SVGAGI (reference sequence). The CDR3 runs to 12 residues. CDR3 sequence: CASSPAVAEQYF. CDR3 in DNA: TGTGCCAGCAGCCCTGCCGTGGCCGAGCAGTACTTC.

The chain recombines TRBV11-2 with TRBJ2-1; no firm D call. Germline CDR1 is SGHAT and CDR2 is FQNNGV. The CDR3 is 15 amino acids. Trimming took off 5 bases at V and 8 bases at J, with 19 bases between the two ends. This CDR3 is CASSLKSLGPDEQFF. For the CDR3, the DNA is TGTGCCAGCAGCCTGAAAAGCCTCGGCCCGGATGAGCAGTTCTTC.

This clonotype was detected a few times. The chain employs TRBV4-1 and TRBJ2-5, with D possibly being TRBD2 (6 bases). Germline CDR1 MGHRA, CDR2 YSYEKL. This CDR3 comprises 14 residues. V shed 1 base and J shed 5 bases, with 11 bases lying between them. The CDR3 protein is CASSQVEGVETQYF. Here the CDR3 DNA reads TGCGCCAGCAGCCAAGTGGAGGGAGTGGAGACCCAGTACTTC.

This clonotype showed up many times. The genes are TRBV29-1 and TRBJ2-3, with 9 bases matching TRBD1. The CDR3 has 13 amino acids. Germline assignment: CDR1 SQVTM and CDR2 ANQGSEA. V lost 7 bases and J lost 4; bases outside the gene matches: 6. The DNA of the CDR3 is TGCAGCGCCCGACAGGGGGGCGCAGATACGCAGTATTTT. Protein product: CSARQGGADTQYF.

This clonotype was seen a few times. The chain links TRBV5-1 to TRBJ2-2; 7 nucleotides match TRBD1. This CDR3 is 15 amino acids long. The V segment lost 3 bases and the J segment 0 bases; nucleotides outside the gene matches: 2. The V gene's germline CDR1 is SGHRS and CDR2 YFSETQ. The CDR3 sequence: CASSYQGANTGELFF. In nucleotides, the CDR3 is TGCGCCAGCAGCTACCAGGGGGCGAACACCGGGGAGCTGTTTTTT.

The CDR3 nucleotides read TGTGCCAGCAGCCCAAGCGGGTTGCGCACAGATACGCAGTATTTT. Translation gives CASSPSGLRTDTQYF. The chain joins TRBV7-9 to TRBJ2-3, with D perhaps matching TRBD2 (6 bases). This CDR3 is built from 15 residues. V shed 5 bases and J shed 1 base, with 13 bases lying between them. CDR1 SEHNR and CDR2 FQNEAQ come from the germline V gene (reference sequence).

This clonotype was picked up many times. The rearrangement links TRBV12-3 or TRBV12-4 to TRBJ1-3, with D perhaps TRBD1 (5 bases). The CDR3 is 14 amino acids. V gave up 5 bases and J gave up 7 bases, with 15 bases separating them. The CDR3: CASSPAIRGNTIYF. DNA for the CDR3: TGTGCCAGCAGTCCGGCTATCCGGGGGAACACCATATATTTT.

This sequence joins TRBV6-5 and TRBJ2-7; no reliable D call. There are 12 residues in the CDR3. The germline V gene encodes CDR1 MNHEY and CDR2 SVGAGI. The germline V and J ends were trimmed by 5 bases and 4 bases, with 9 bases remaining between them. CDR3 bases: TGTGCCAGCAGTCCCGGATTTTACGAGCAGTACTTC. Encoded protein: CASSPGFYEQYF.

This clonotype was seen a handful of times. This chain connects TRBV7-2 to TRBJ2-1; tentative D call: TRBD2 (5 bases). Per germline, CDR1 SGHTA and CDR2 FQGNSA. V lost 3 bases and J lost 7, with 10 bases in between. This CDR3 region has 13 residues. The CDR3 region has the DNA TGTGCCAGCAGCTTTACTTCGGGGAATGAGCAGTTCTTC. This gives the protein CASSFTSGNEQFF.

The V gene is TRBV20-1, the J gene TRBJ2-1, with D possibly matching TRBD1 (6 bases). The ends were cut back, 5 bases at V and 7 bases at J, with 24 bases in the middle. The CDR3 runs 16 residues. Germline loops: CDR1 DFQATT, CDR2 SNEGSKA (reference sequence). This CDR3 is CSAYPYRDTMGNEQFF. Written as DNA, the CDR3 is TGCAGTGCTTATCCTTACAGGGATACTATGGGTAATGAGCAGTTCTTC.

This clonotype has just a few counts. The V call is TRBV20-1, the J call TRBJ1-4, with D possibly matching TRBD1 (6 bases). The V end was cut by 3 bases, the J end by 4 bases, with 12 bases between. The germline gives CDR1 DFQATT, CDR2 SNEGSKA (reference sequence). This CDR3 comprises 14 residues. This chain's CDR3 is CSASRGRGNEKLFF. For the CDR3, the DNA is TGCAGTGCTAGTCGGGGCAGGGGTAATGAAAAACTGTTTTTT.

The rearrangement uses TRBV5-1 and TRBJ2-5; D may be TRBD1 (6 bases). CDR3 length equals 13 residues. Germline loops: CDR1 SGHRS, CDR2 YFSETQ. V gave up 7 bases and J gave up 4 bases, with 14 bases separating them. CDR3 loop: CASSGQLGETQYF. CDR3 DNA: TGCGCCAGCTCTGGACAGCTAGGAGAGACCCAGTACTTC.

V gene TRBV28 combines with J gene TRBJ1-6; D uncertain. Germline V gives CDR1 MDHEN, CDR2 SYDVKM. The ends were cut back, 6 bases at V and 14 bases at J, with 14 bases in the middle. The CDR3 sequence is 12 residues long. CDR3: CASRPPNRALHF. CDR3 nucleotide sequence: TGTGCCAGCAGACCACCGAACAGAGCCCTCCACTTT.

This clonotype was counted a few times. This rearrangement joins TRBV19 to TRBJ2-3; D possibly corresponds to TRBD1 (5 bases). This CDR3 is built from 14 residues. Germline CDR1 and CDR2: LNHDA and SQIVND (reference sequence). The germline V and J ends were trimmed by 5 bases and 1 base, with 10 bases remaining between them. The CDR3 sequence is CASSPRQRTDTQYF. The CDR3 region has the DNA TGTGCCAGTAGTCCTCGACAGCGCACAGATACGCAGTATTTT.

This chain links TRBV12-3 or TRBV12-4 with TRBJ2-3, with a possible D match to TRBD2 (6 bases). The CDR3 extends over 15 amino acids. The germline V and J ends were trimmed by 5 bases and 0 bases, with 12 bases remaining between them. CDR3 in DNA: TGTGCCAGCAGTCCCGGGACTCACAGCACAGATACGCAGTATTTT. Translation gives CASSPGTHSTDTQYF.

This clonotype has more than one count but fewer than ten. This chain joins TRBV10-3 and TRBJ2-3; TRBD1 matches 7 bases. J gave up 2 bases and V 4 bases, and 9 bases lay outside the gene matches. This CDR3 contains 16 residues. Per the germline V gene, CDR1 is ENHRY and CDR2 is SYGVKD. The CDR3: CAISGSGTDSTDTQYF. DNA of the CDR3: TGTGCCATCAGTGGGTCCGGGACAGATTCCACAGATACGCAGTATTTT.

The DNA of the CDR3 is TGTGCCAGCAGCACAACAGGGACCCAATTAAGGGAGACCCAGTACTTC. Its protein is CASSTTGTQLRETQYF. V usage is TRBV7-2 and J usage is TRBJ2-5; a weak D match, TRBD1 (6 bases). This CDR3 is 16 amino acids long. The germline gives CDR1 SGHTA, CDR2 FQGNSA. V lost 5 bases, J lost 5 bases, and 21 bases lay in between.

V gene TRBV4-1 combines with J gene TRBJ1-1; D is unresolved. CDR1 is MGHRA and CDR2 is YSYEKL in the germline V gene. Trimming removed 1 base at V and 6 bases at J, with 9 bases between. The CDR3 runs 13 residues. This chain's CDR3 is CASSQGWSAEAFF. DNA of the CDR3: TGCGCCAGCAGCCAAGGTTGGAGCGCTGAAGCTTTCTTT.

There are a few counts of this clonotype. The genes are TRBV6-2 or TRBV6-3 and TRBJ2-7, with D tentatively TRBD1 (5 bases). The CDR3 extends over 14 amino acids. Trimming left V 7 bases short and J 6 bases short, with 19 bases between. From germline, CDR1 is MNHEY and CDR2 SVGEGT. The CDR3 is CASTRQWLGFEQYV. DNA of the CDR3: TGTGCCAGCACCAGACAGTGGCTGGGGTTCGAGCAGTACGTC.

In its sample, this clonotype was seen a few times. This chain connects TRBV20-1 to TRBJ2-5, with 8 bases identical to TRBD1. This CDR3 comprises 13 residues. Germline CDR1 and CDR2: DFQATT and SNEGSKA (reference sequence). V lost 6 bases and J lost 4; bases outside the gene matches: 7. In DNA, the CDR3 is TGCAGTGCATCTCGGACAGGGACAGAGACCCAGTACTTC. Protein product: CSASRTGTETQYF.

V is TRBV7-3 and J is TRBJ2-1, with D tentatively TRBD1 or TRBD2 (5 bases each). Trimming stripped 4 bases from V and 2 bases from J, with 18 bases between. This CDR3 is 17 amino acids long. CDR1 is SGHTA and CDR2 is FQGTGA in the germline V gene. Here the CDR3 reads CASSSLGELGPYNEQFF. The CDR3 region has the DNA TGTGCCAGCAGCTCCCTCGGGGAGCTGGGACCCTACAATGAGCAGTTCTTC.

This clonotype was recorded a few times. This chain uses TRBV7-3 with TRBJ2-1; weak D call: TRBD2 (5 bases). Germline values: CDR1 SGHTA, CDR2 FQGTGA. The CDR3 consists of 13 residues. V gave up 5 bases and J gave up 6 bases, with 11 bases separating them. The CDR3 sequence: CASSTRGANEQFF. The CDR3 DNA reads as TGTGCCAGCAGCACCCGGGGTGCCAATGAGCAGTTCTTC. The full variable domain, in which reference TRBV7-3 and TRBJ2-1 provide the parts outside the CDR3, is GAGVSQTPSNKVTEKGKYVELRCDPISGHTALYWYRQSLGQGPEFLIYFQGTGAADDSGLPNDRFFAVRPEGSVSTLKIQRTERGDSAVYLCASSTRGANEQFFGPGTRLTVL.

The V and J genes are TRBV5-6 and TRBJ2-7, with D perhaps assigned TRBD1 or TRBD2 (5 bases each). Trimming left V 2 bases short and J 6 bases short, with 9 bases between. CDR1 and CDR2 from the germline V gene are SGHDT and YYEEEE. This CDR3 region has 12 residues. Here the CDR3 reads CASSFWGPEQYF. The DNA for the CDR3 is TGTGCCAGCAGCTTTTGGGGACCCGAGCAGTACTTC.

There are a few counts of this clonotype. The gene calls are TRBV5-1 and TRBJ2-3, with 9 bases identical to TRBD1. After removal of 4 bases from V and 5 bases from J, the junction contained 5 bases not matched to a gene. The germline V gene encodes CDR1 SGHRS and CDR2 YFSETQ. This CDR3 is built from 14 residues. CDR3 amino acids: CASSLQGAEDTQYF. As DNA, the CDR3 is TGCGCCAGCAGCCTACAGGGGGCGGAAGATACGCAGTATTTT.